This is a list of T cell receptor beta chains from one sample in a study of patients and donors after allogeneic stem cell transplantation. A single record per CDR3 protein comes from TCRdb applying MiXCR to the RT-PCR reads. The data hold a few hundred thousand distinct CDR3 sequences, with 35% to 45% observed a single time. Sequences were obtained from blood, either unsorted or a sorted T cell fraction (not recorded which). The source of these receptors is a human donor who was either an allogeneic HSCT recipient or a stem cell or donor lymphocyte infusion donor (not recorded which). It is not recorded whose cells these are; they may come from a transplant donor. Both conserved end residues are part of each CDR3. A D gene is named only where the DNA matches it firmly. Clone size is stated in some rows and not others, as once, few, many or a class when expanded.

V gene	J gene	D gene	clone size	CDR3 DNA	CDR3 protein
TRBV9	TRBJ1-4	TRBD1	few	TGTGCCAGCAGCGCCTCAGGGGGACAGGAAAAACTGTTTTTT	CASSASGGQEKLFF
TRBV12-3/TRBV12-4	TRBJ1-1	-	few	TGTGCCAGTATCGGACAGCTGAACACTGAAGCTTTCTTT	CASIGQLNTEAFF
TRBV29-1	TRBJ1-1	-	few	TGCAGCGTTGAAAGTGTTGTTATGAACACTGAAGCTTTCTTT	CSVESVVMNTEAFF
TRBV12-3/TRBV12-4	TRBJ2-7	TRBD2	-	TGTGCCAGCAGTCCCTTAGCGGGGGCTCTAACCTACGAGCAGTACTTC	CASSPLAGALTYEQYF
TRBV20-1	TRBJ1-5	-	-	TGCAGTGCTAGAGATGACAGGATGGGCAATCAGCCCCAGCATTTT	CSARDDRMGNQPQHF
TRBV29-1	TRBJ2-2	-	-	TGCAGCGTTGGGCGGCAGGGTGACACCGGGGAGCTGTTTTTT	CSVGRQGDTGELFF
TRBV30	TRBJ1-6	-	few	TGTGCCTGGGACCGGGGCCAAAGGGGGATTTATAATTCACCCCTCCACTTT	CAWDRGQRGIYNSPLHF
TRBV7-9	TRBJ1-2	-	few	TGTGCCAGCAGCTCTACAGAGAACTATGGCTACACCTTC	CASSSTENYGYTF
TRBV12-3/TRBV12-4	TRBJ1-2	-	-	TGTGCCAGCAGTTTAGCGTCTTCCAGGACCTATGGCTACACCTTC	CASSLASSRTYGYTF
TRBV6-5	TRBJ1-1	-	-	TGTGCCAGCAGTACCCGGGAGATCCCCTTCTTGAACACTGAAGCTTTCTTT	CASSTREIPFLNTEAFF
TRBV6-1	TRBJ1-1	TRBD1	few	TGTGCCAGCAGTGAAAGACAGGGCGTTTACACTGAAGCTTTCTTT	CASSERQGVYTEAFF
TRBV5-5	TRBJ1-1	-	-	TGTGCCAGCAGCTTAGGCCTAGAAGCTTTCTTT	CASSLGLEAFF
TRBV2	TRBJ1-4	TRBD1	few	TGTGCCAGCAGTGGATACAGGGGATCGTCACTGTTTTTT	CASSGYRGSSLFF
TRBV12-3/TRBV12-4	TRBJ1-1	-	few	TGTGCCAGCACCCTTGGGGGTTCTAGCACTGAAGCTTTCTTT	CASTLGGSSTEAFF
TRBV6-6	TRBJ2-3	-	-	TGTGCCAGCAAGAGGGGGGCCCCCACAGATACGCAGTATTTT	CASKRGAPTDTQYF
TRBV15	TRBJ2-1	TRBD2	few	TGTGCCACCAGCATTAGAGCGGGGGCACTCTACAATGAGCAGTTCTTC	CATSIRAGALYNEQFF
TRBV4-2	TRBJ1-2	-	few	TGTGCCAGCAGCCAAGAGTTTGGTAACTATGGCTACACCTTC	CASSQEFGNYGYTF
TRBV20-1	TRBJ1-2	-	-	TGCAGTGCCTGGACAAGACTCTATGGCTACACCTTC	CSAWTRLYGYTF
TRBV5-1	TRBJ2-1	TRBD2	-	TGCGCCAGCAGCTCGAGCGGGGTCTCCTACAATGAGCAGTTCTTC	CASSSSGVSYNEQFF
TRBV29-1	TRBJ1-5	-	-	TGCAGCGTTGGGATCTCCTATCCCGGACAGCCCAATCAGCCCCAGCATTTT	CSVGISYPGQPNQPQHF
TRBV4-2	TRBJ2-3	TRBD2	few	TGTGCCAGCGCACGAGGTAGCGGGGGGATGGATACGCAGTATTTT	CASARGSGGMDTQYF
TRBV4-1	TRBJ1-4	-	-	TGCGCCAGCAGCCAACTATCGCTCGTTCGAGGTGAAAAACTGTTTTTT	CASSQLSLVRGEKLFF
TRBV10-2	TRBJ1-5	-	-	TGCGCCACCTCTCAAGGGCCTAATCAGCCCCAGCATTTT	CATSQGPNQPQHF
TRBV29-1	TRBJ2-3	-	-	TGCAGCGTAGTCGGGACCCTCCCCTTCGCAGATACGCAGTATTTT	CSVVGTLPFADTQYF
TRBV12-3/TRBV12-4	TRBJ1-1	-	few	TGTGCCAGCAGTGCCAAGGAGAGCACTGAAGCTTTCTTT	CASSAKESTEAFF
TRBV9	TRBJ1-2	-	-	TGTGCCAGCAGCGTAGGCAGACATAGGGACGGTTCTAACTATGGCTACACCTTC	CASSVGRHRDGSNYGYTF
TRBV20-1	TRBJ2-3	-	-	TGCAGTGCTAGGGTGGGGAGCCGAGATACGCAGTATTTT	CSARVGSRDTQYF
TRBV12-3/TRBV12-4	TRBJ2-7	TRBD2	-	TGTGCCAGCAGTTTCCTCGGGCCCCTAAGCGGGGACTACGAGCAGTACTTC	CASSFLGPLSGDYEQYF
TRBV10-3	TRBJ1-2	-	-	TGTGCCATCAGTGACCCCATTCGGACAGTTAACTATGGCTACACCTTC	CAISDPIRTVNYGYTF
TRBV29-1	TRBJ1-5	TRBD1	-	TGCAGCGTTGTTGCAGGGGGCGGCAATCAGCCCCAGCATTTT	CSVVAGGGNQPQHF
TRBV2	TRBJ1-2	TRBD1	few	TGTGCCAGCGGGGTGGGGACAGTCTATGGCTACACCTTC	CASGVGTVYGYTF
TRBV6-5	TRBJ1-5	-	-	TGTGCCAGCAGTTCCGGGATCAATCAGCCCCAGCATTTT	CASSSGINQPQHF
TRBV9	TRBJ2-7	-	-	TGTGCCAGCAGCGTAGGTATGAGCGAGCAGTACTTC	CASSVGMSEQYF
TRBV19	TRBJ2-2	-	few	TGTGCCAGTAGTATCCTCCGGCCGACCGGGGAGCTGTTTTTT	CASSILRPTGELFF
TRBV19	TRBJ2-2	-	-	TGTGCCAGTAGGGCGGCGTCGAACACCGGGGAGCTGTTTTTT	CASRAASNTGELFF
TRBV5-1	TRBJ2-1	-	-	TGCGCCAGCAGCCCCCAGGCAGGAGTTTACAATGAGCAGTTCTTC	CASSPQAGVYNEQFF
TRBV27	TRBJ1-1	-	-	TGTGCCAGCAGTTTATCCATGGGCGCGTTTACTGAAGCTTTCTTT	CASSLSMGAFTEAFF
TRBV7-2	TRBJ1-3	-	-	TGTGCCAGCAGCTTATGGGGCAGGGAATCTGGAAACACCATATATTTT	CASSLWGRESGNTIYF
TRBV6-2/TRBV6-3	TRBJ1-2	-	few	TGTGCCAGCAGTCGCCTGTGGCAGGCCAATGGCTACACCTTC	CASSRLWQANGYTF
TRBV5-5	TRBJ2-2	-	few	TGTGCCAGCAGCCCTTTCGACAGGCCAACAAACACCGGGGAGCTGTTTTTT	CASSPFDRPTNTGELFF
TRBV28	TRBJ1-1	TRBD1	-	TGTGCCAGCACCCCCTTGGGGGGCAGGGGGCTTACTGAAGCTTTCTTT	CASTPLGGRGLTEAFF
TRBV4-1	TRBJ2-7	TRBD1	-	TGCGCCAGCAGCCAAGGACAGGGAGCCTACGAGCAGTACTTC	CASSQGQGAYEQYF
TRBV30	TRBJ2-4	-	-	TGTGCCTGGAGTGGAGGGCCCAAAAACATTCAGTACTTC	CAWSGGPKNIQYF
TRBV25-1	TRBJ2-5	-	-	TGTGCCAGCAGTGAAGGTAGAGAAGAGACCCAGTACTTC	CASSEGREETQYF
TRBV12-3/TRBV12-4	TRBJ1-3	-	-	TGTGCCAGCAGCAATAAGGGCCTCAGAGTTGGAAACACCATATATTTT	CASSNKGLRVGNTIYF
TRBV3-1	TRBJ1-5	-	-	TGTGCCAGCAGCCCGGGAGGTATTCGCAATCAGCCCCAGCATTTT	CASSPGGIRNQPQHF
TRBV6-4	TRBJ2-3	TRBD2	-	TGTGCCAGCAGTGACTCGCCGGGGGGGCCCGCAGATACGCAGTATTTT	CASSDSPGGPADTQYF
TRBV4-3	TRBJ1-4	-	few	TGCGCCAGCAGCCAAGCAGAAAGCGAAAAACTGTTTTTT	CASSQAESEKLFF
TRBV12-3/TRBV12-4	TRBJ1-6	TRBD1	few	TGTGCCAGCTCCCTTGGGACAGCCTCACCCCTCCACTTT	CASSLGTASPLHF